This paragraph reports one TCR beta chain. The antigen remains undetermined. Time point in this sample: after neoadjuvant nivolumab, at surgical resection. Patients had HPV-negative, locally advanced oral cavity squamous cell carcinoma. There are 16 residues in the CDR3. Germline-derived CDR1 and CDR2 are ENHRY and SYGVKD. V trimming: 0 bases; J trimming: 7 bases; junction bases outside the gene matches: 8. The entry originates in a study of neoadjuvant anti-PD-1 for oral cavity cancer. On the study more broadly: Around day 43, patients without progression received a fourth nivolumab dose before surgery. Whole-study results and caveats: Higher pretreatment blood Treg/Th17 ratios correlated with higher pretreatment blood and lower post-treatment tumor TCRbeta clonality.

Profiled with immunoSEQ multiplex PCR; TCRdb holds only in-frame clones, not every one. The repertoire holds around 32,000 clones, 80% seen once, with around 3% in the top ten. The input for sequencing was PBMCs, taken after nivolumab (anti-PD-1) treatment. The clonotype comes from a person between 40 and 79 years old with oral cavity squamous cell carcinoma. The V gene is TRBV10-3, the J gene TRBJ2-2; 7 nucleotides match TRBD2. CDR3 nucleotide sequence: TGTGCCATCAGTGAGTCTGGAAGACTAGCTGGCGGGGAGCTGTTTTTT. This gives the protein CAISESGRLAGGELFF.